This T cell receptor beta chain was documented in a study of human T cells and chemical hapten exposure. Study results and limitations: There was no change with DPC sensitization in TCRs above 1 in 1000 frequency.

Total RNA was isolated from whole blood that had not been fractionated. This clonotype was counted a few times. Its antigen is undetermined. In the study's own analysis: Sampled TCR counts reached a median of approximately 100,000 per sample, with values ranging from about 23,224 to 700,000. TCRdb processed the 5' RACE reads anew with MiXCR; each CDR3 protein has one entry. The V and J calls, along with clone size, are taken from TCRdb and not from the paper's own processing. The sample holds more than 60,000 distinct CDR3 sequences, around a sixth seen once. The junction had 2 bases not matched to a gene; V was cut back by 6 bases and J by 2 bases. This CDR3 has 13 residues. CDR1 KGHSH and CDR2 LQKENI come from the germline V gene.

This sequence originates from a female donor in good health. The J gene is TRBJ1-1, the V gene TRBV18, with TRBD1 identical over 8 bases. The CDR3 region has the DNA TGTGCCAGCTCGCAGGGGGCCAACACTGAAGCTTTCTTT. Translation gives CASSQGANTEAFF.